This TCR beta chain is drawn from a study of early T cells in non-severe SARS-CoV-2 infection. Study-wide results and limits: Anti-spike CD8 responses were favored in VDJdb matching, and private and CD4 specificities were missed.

Germline assignment: CDR1 SGHRS and CDR2 YFSETQ. The CDR3 extends over 13 amino acids. V was pared by 0 bases and J by 2 bases, with 6 bases between. TCRdb re-called the 5' RACE reads with MiXCR, one entry per CDR3 protein. This sample has 75,000 to 80,000 distinct CDR3 sequences, with about 10% found just once. This clonotype was picked up many times. Its antigen is currently unknown. The sequence was obtained from an adult who was a healthcare worker with PCR-confirmed SARS-CoV-2 infection or an uninfected control (not recorded which). The chain employs TRBV5-1 and TRBJ2-7; D remains unclear. Sequencing was performed on whole blood, taken at baseline. CDR3 amino acids: CASSLGHPYEQYF. CDR3 nucleotides: TGCGCCAGCAGCTTGGGACACCCCTACGAGCAGTACTTC.